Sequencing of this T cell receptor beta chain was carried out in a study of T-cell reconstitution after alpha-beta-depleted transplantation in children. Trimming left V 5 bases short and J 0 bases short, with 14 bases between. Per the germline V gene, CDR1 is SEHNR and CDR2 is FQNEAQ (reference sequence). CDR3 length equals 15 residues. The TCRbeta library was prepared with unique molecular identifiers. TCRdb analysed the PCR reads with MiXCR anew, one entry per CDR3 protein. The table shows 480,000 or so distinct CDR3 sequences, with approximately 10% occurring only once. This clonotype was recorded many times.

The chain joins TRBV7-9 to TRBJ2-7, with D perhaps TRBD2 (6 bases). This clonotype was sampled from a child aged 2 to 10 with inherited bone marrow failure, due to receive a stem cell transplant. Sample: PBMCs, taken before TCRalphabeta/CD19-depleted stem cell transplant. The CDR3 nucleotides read TGTGCCAGCAGCCCAGGGTGGGGGGACTCCTACGAGCAGTACTTC. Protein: CASSPGWGDSYEQYF.